This is a list of T cell receptor beta chains from one sample in a study of CD8+CD57+ T cells in acquired aplastic anemia. Via MiXCR, TCRdb re-called the reads, giving one row per CDR3 protein. The profile shows roughly 200,000 distinct CDR3 sequences, 55% to 65% of them singletons. Material: sorted CD4+, CD8+, or CD8+CD57+ T cells (not recorded which) from PBMCs. The receptors shown here come from a human donor with aplastic anemia. Each CDR3 is given with its conserved first and last residue. A D gene is named only where the DNA matches it firmly. Size values are once, few and many counts, or a class for expanded clones, and some rows have none.

v_gene,j_gene,abundance,d_gene,CDR3nt,CDR3aa
TRBV20-1,TRBJ2-7,few,-,TGCAGTGCTACCCCCGAGGCAGACTCCTACGAGCAGTACTTC,CSATPEADSYEQYF
TRBV24-1,TRBJ2-3,few,-,TGTGCCACCAGTGATCCCCAGGGGTTGACAGATACGCAGTATTTT,CATSDPQGLTDTQYF
TRBV10-3,TRBJ2-2,-,TRBD2,TGTGCCATCAGTGATAGACTAGCGGGGGCGAACACCGGGGAGCTGTTTTTT,CAISDRLAGANTGELFF
TRBV2,TRBJ2-4,many,-,TGTGCCAGCCTAGGTCGGACGCCCAAAAACATTCAGTACTTC,CASLGRTPKNIQYF
TRBV5-5,TRBJ2-7,-,-,TGTGCCAGCAGCTTTACAGGAATCTCCTACGAGCAGTACTTC,CASSFTGISYEQYF
TRBV7-8,TRBJ1-2,many,-,TGTGCCAGCAGCCCGGTAGGGGCCGTCGAGGACTATGGCTACACCTTC,CASSPVGAVEDYGYTF
TRBV2,TRBJ1-4,-,-,TGTGCCAGCAGTGGCGAAAAACTGTTTTTT,CASSGEKLFF
TRBV10-1,TRBJ1-5,-,-,TGCGCCAGCAGTGAGGCCCTGGGTCAGCCCCAGCATTTT,CASSEALGQPQHF
TRBV7-9,TRBJ1-2,-,-,TGTGCCAGCAGCTCCCAGGGGCTGTATGGCTACACCTTC,CASSSQGLYGYTF
TRBV7-9,TRBJ2-7,-,-,TGTGCCAGCAGCTTAGTGGGGGTGGTAGGTTACGAGCAGTACTTC,CASSLVGVVGYEQYF
TRBV7-9,TRBJ1-4,once,TRBD1,TGTGCCAGCAGGGGACAGACAGGGGGACTTGAAAAACTGTTTTTT,CASRGQTGGLEKLFF
TRBV20-1,TRBJ2-5,-,-,TGCAGTGCTAGGGAATGGGGGACCGAGACCCAGTACTTC,CSAREWGTETQYF
TRBV29-1,TRBJ2-1,-,TRBD2,TGCAGCGCCCAAGGGACTACCCTGAGGAATGAGCAGTTCTTC,CSAQGTTLRNEQFF
TRBV5-5,TRBJ1-1,many,-,TGTGCCAGCAGCTTGGTCAGGGCGTACACTGAAGCTTTCTTT,CASSLVRAYTEAFF
TRBV15,TRBJ1-1,-,-,TGTGCCACCAGCAGAGCGACAAGGGTGGAAGCTTTCTTT,CATSRATRVEAFF
TRBV6-1,TRBJ2-7,once,-,TGTGCCAGCAGGGGACTGGGGAGGTACGAGCAGTACTTC,CASRGLGRYEQYF
TRBV9,TRBJ2-3,-,-,TGTGCCAGCAGTCCTTATGGTAAAACAGATACGCAGTATTTT,CASSPYGKTDTQYF
TRBV19,TRBJ1-2,-,-,TGTGCCGTAGAGGAGCGAGGTGCTAACTATGGCTACACCTTC,CAVEERGANYGYTF
TRBV24-1,TRBJ2-1,few,TRBD2,TGTGCCACCAGTGACCCCGGACTAGCGGGAGATGAGCAGTTCTTC,CATSDPGLAGDEQFF
TRBV2,TRBJ2-5,-,TRBD2,TGTGCCAGCACTAAAAGCGGGGGGGAAGGAGAGACCCAGTACTTC,CASTKSGGEGETQYF
TRBV18,TRBJ2-7,many,TRBD1,TGTGCCAGCTCACCCGACAGGGGCGAGCAGTACTTC,CASSPDRGEQYF
TRBV4-1,TRBJ1-6,-,-,TGCGCCAGCAGCCTCGGTGGACCGCTCCACTTT,CASSLGGPLHF
TRBV15,TRBJ2-3,-,-,TGTGCCACCAGCAGAGTTGGAGATAGCACAGATACGCAGTATTTT,CATSRVGDSTDTQYF
TRBV2,TRBJ1-2,-,-,TGTGCCAGCAGTGAACTCTGTACTTATGGCTACACCTTC,CASSELCTYGYTF
TRBV13,TRBJ2-7,many,TRBD2,TGTGCCAGCAGCGGGGGGGACTACTCCTACGAGCAGTACTTC,CASSGGDYSYEQYF
TRBV2,TRBJ1-2,once,TRBD1,TGTGCCAGCAGTGTTAAGGGACAGGGGCGCGGCTACACCTTC,CASSVKGQGRGYTF
TRBV5-1,TRBJ2-7,-,-,TGCGCCAGCAGCCCGACAGGTAGTGTCTACGAGCAGTACTTC,CASSPTGSVYEQYF
TRBV20-1,TRBJ1-1,-,-,TGCAGTGCTAGAGATCCGACCCGAGGTACTGAAGCTTTCTTT,CSARDPTRGTEAFF
TRBV20-1,TRBJ2-7,-,-,TGCAGTGCCAGGGGGGTCCCCTCCTACGAGCAGTACTTC,CSARGVPSYEQYF
TRBV10-1,TRBJ1-2,-,-,TGCGCCAGCAGTGAGCCTTGGGACGGGGACGGAGCCTATGGCTACACCTTC,CASSEPWDGDGAYGYTF
TRBV25-1,TRBJ1-6,-,-,TGTGCCAGCAGTGACGGGGCCAACTCACCCCTCCACTTT,CASSDGANSPLHF
TRBV7-4,TRBJ2-7,-,-,TGTGCCAGCAGCCCTAAGGTATCGGCGACTAATTACGAGCAGTACTTC,CASSPKVSATNYEQYF
TRBV15,TRBJ1-1,-,TRBD1,TGTGCCACCAGCAGAGATCTTGGGGTGGACAGGATTGAAGCTTTCTTT,CATSRDLGVDRIEAFF
TRBV12-3/TRBV12-4,TRBJ1-2,-,TRBD1,TGTGCCAGCAGAAACCGGGACAGTCGTGGCTACACCTTC,CASRNRDSRGYTF
TRBV5-6,TRBJ1-4,-,TRBD1,TGTGCCAGCAGCTTGGCGGGACAGGGAGGGGAAAAACTGTTTTTT,CASSLAGQGGEKLFF
TRBV19,TRBJ2-3,many,-,TGTGCCAGTAGTTGGTCGGGGGCGCCTGATACGCAGTATTTT,CASSWSGAPDTQYF
TRBV20-1,TRBJ2-1,-,TRBD1,TGCAGTGCGCATCCGGGACAGGGGTACAATGAGCAGTTCTTC,CSAHPGQGYNEQFF
TRBV2,TRBJ1-1,once,-,TGTGCCAGCAGTGTAAACCAGGGGATAGGGACTGAAGCTTTCTTT,CASSVNQGIGTEAFF
TRBV9,TRBJ2-3,-,-,TGTGCCAGCAGCGTAGGGTTCCTGGACAGCACAGATACGCAGTATTTT,CASSVGFLDSTDTQYF
TRBV19,TRBJ1-6,-,TRBD1,TGTGCCAGTAGTACGCCGGGACAGCCTAATTCACCCCTCCACTTT,CASSTPGQPNSPLHF
TRBV5-4,TRBJ2-7,many,-,TGTGCCAGCAGCTTCGACAGCTCCTACGAGCAGTACTTC,CASSFDSSYEQYF
TRBV2,TRBJ2-1,-,-,TGTGCCGGTCCCGGACAGTTCAATGAGCAGTTCTTC,CAGPGQFNEQFF
TRBV19,TRBJ2-7,-,-,TGTGCCAGTAGTGGCGGGGAATCCTACGAGCAGTACTTC,CASSGGESYEQYF
TRBV29-1,TRBJ1-4,-,-,TGCAGCGTTGTGAAGGAGGGAAAACTGTTTTTT,CSVVKEGKLFF
TRBV20-1,TRBJ1-1,-,TRBD1,TGCAGTGCTGCTTGGGACAGGGGTTGGCCCATGAACACTGAAGCTTTCTTT,CSAAWDRGWPMNTEAFF
TRBV20-1,TRBJ2-3,many,TRBD2,TGCAGTGCTAGAGTCCCTAGCGGGACCACAGATACGCAGTATTTT,CSARVPSGTTDTQYF
TRBV9,TRBJ1-5,-,-,TGTGCCAGCAGCGTAGCTACAGGGAACGGTCAGCCCCAGCATTTT,CASSVATGNGQPQHF
TRBV6-5,TRBJ1-2,many,TRBD1,TGTGCCAGCAGTTACAAGGGACAGGGAAGGCCAAACTATGGCTACACCTTC,CASSYKGQGRPNYGYTF
TRBV9,TRBJ1-5,once,-,TGTGCCAGCAGCGTATTGGACACGGAGCAGCCCCAGCATTTT,CASSVLDTEQPQHF
TRBV7-9,TRBJ2-1,-,TRBD2,TGTGCCAGCAGCCCAGCTAGCGGGAGGACCTACAATGAGCAGTTCTTC,CASSPASGRTYNEQFF
TRBV7-8,TRBJ2-7,-,-,TGTGGCTCTCGAGACAGTAACTTC,CGSRDSNF
TRBV20-1,TRBJ1-3,-,TRBD1,TGCAGTGCGGCAGACAGGGTAAAAGATTCTGGAAACACCATATATTTT,CSAADRVKDSGNTIYF
TRBV2,TRBJ2-7,-,-,TGTGCCAGCAGTGTACCCCTAAAGCAGTACTTC,CASSVPLKQYF
TRBV2,TRBJ1-2,-,-,TGTGCCAGCAGCCCTAGCCTGACGGTCACCTATGGCTACACCTTC,CASSPSLTVTYGYTF
TRBV6-2/TRBV6-3,TRBJ1-5,-,TRBD1,TGTGCCAGCAGTTACAGGACAGGGTATAGCAATCAGCCCCAGCATTTT,CASSYRTGYSNQPQHF